Each of the 26 T cell receptor beta chains below was sequenced from the same sample in a study of OX40 agonist ivuxolimab in advanced cancers. Library preparation employed the immunoSEQ multiplex PCR assay. TCRdb's version of the immuneACCESS table is confined to in-frame rearrangements and falls short of the full clone set. An unresolved V gene accounts for under half of the shortfall where checked; the remainder is of unknown origin. Within this sample are under 50,000 clones, with almost 90% of them counted one time only. Of the sample, roughly 7.8% falls within the top ten clones. Specimen: CD4+ or CD8+ T cells sorted from blood, collected in a trial of the OX40 agonist ivuxolimab. These receptors were taken from an adult with an advanced solid tumor such as melanoma, head and neck, liver or kidney cancer.

A single count supports this clone. CDR3 nucleotide sequence: TGTGCCAGCAAAGCAGGGAACACTGAAGCTTTCTTT. Translation: CASKAGNTEAFF. The rearrangement joins TRBV2 to TRBJ1-1; no clear D gene. The V end lost 7 bases, the J end lost 1 base, and 7 bases lay between the germline ends. The germline gives CDR1 SNHLY, CDR2 FYNNEI. The CDR3 is made up of 12 amino acids.

The rearrangement uses TRBV7-9 and TRBJ2-5, with D perhaps TRBD2 (5 bases). The CDR3 covers 13 residues. Germline CDR1 and CDR2: SEHNR and FQNEAQ (reference sequence). V was cut by 1 base and J by 7 bases, with 10 bases left in between. The CDR3 nucleotides are TGTGCCAGCAGCTTAGGGGGAGAGGGGACCCAGTACTTC. Protein: CASSLGGEGTQYF.

The chain is built from TRBV19 and TRBJ1-5; D is perhaps TRBD1 (6 bases). The V and J ends lost 1 base and 6 bases respectively, with 13 bases between them. This CDR3 spans 15 amino acids. Germline lookup yields CDR1 LNHDA and CDR2 SQIVND (reference sequence). In DNA, the CDR3 is TGTGCCAGTAGTATAGGAGGGGGGCGCGGTCAGCCCCAGCATTTT. Protein product: CASSIGGGRGQPQHF. Filled out from reference TRBV19 and TRBJ1-5, the complete variable domain reads DGGITQSPKYLFRKEGQNVTLSCEQNLNHDAMYWYRQDPGQGLRLIYYSQIVNDFQKGDIAEGYSVSREKKESFPLTVTSAQKNPTAFYLCASSIGGGRGQPQHFGDGTRLSIL.

The chain recombines TRBV5-4 with TRBJ2-1; possible D gene TRBD1, 5 bases. The V and J ends lost 4 bases and 5 bases respectively, with 13 bases between them. Germline CDR1 SGHNT, CDR2 YYREEE (reference sequence). This CDR3 comprises 14 residues. The CDR3 protein is CASSLKDSHNEQFF. The CDR3 region has the DNA TGTGCCAGCAGCCTTAAAGACAGTCACAATGAGCAGTTCTTC.

The chain has TRBV7-6 and TRBJ2-7, with 11 bases matching TRBD2. V trimming: 5 bases; J trimming: 2 bases; junction bases outside the gene matches: 5. The CDR3 is 15 amino acids. In germline, CDR1 is SGHVS, CDR2 FNYEAQ. The CDR3 DNA reads as TGTGCCAGCAGCCTCACTAGCGGGGGTCCCTACGAGCAGTACTTC. It translates to CASSLTSGGPYEQYF.

V usage is TRBV4-1 and J usage is TRBJ2-1, with TRBD1 identical over 12 bases. The trim removed 6 bases at V and 7 bases at J, leaving 10 bases unmatched. CDR3 length: 16 residues. Germline CDR1 and CDR2: MGHRA and YSYEKL. CDR3 region: CASRPSGTGGRNEQFF. The CDR3 DNA reads TGCGCCAGCAGACCCTCCGGGACAGGGGGCAGGAATGAGCAGTTCTTC.

This clone was detected only a few times. The rearrangement joins TRBV11-2 to TRBJ2-2; D tentatively reads TRBD1 or TRBD2 (5 bases each). Germline CDR1 SGHAT, CDR2 FQNNGV. Trimming stripped 3 bases from V and 2 bases from J, with 7 bases between. The length of the CDR3 is 14 residues. CDR3 nucleotide sequence: TGTGCCAGCAGCTTTGGGGGTAACACCGGGGAGCTGTTTTTT. Its translation: CASSFGGNTGELFF.

The chain is built from TRBV6-6 and TRBJ1-3; D may be TRBD1 (5 bases). Germline values: CDR1 MNHNY, CDR2 SVGAGI (reference sequence). Trimming removed 4 bases at V and 4 bases at J, with 17 bases between. This CDR3 region has 16 residues. The CDR3, as DNA: TGTGCCAGCAGTTCAGCAGGGCCCACGGGAGGAAACACCATATATTTT. Translation gives CASSSAGPTGGNTIYF.

The chain joins TRBV4-1 to TRBJ1-4; D remains unclear. Germline CDR1 MGHRA, CDR2 YSYEKL. The CDR3 spans 16 residues. The V and J ends lost 1 base and 8 bases respectively, with 17 bases between them. The CDR3 loop is CASSQVPSARIEKLFF. CDR3 in DNA: TGCGCCAGCAGCCAAGTACCGAGTGCGAGGATCGAAAAACTGTTTTTT.

The table lists this clone with a count of one. V usage is TRBV27 and J usage is TRBJ1-2, with 8 bases identical to TRBD1. Germline V gene data show CDR1 as MNHEY and CDR2 as SMNVEV (reference sequence). The CDR3 is made up of 15 amino acids. Trimming took 2 bases from V and 3 from J; bases not matched to a gene: 5. CDR3 in amino acids: CASSLEPGQDYGYTF. CDR3 DNA sequence: TGTGCCAGCAGTTTAGAACCGGGACAGGACTATGGCTACACCTTC.

The chain uses TRBV5-1 and TRBJ2-3; weak D call: TRBD1 (6 bases). The CDR3 runs 15 residues. Germline lookup yields CDR1 SGHRS and CDR2 YFSETQ. The V and J ends lost 0 bases and 2 bases respectively, with 10 bases between them. Written as DNA, the CDR3 is TGCGCCAGCAGCTTGGGAGACAGGTCCACAGATACGCAGTATTTT. Translation: CASSLGDRSTDTQYF.

The chain links TRBV19 to TRBJ2-5; the match to TRBD2 covers 8 bases. CDR1 is LNHDA and CDR2 is SQIVND in the germline V gene (reference sequence). The CDR3 extends over 14 amino acids. The trim removed 1 base at V and 4 bases at J, leaving 2 bases unmatched. Written as DNA, the CDR3 is TGTGCCAGTAGTATAGCGGGAGGGCTAGAGACCCAGTACTTC. Protein: CASSIAGGLETQYF. The variable domain in full, completed from reference TRBV19 and TRBJ2-5, reads DGGITQSPKYLFRKEGQNVTLSCEQNLNHDAMYWYRQDPGQGLRLIYYSQIVNDFQKGDIAEGYSVSREKKESFPLTVTSAQKNPTAFYLCASSIAGGLETQYFGPGTRLLVL.

This clone has just one count. This chain connects TRBV10-3 to TRBJ2-5, with a possible D match to TRBD2 (5 bases). Germline V gives CDR1 ENHRY, CDR2 SYGVKD. Trimming took 5 bases from V and 5 from J, leaving 15 bases between them. The CDR3 totals 14 residues. This CDR3 reads CAISPSEARETQYF. The DNA of the CDR3 is TGTGCCATCAGTCCCTCGGAGGCCAGGGAGACCCAGTACTTC.

The chain joins TRBV6-6 to TRBJ2-5; possible D gene TRBD1, 6 bases. The ends were cut back, 6 bases at V and 5 bases at J, with 19 bases in the middle. This CDR3 is 15 amino acids long. Germline CDR1 reads MNHNY; CDR2 reads SVGAGI (reference sequence). For the CDR3, the DNA is TGTGCCAGCAGCAACCGCCAGGGGCCGACCGAGACCCAGTACTTC. It translates to CASSNRQGPTETQYF.

The V gene is TRBV5-1, the J gene TRBJ2-5; TRBD1 might be the D (5 bases). This CDR3 is built from 14 residues. Deletions cut 0 bases from V and 2 bases from J, with 8 bases between. Germline loops: CDR1 SGHRS, CDR2 YFSETQ. This CDR3 is CASSLVRAQETQYF. The CDR3 DNA follows: TGCGCCAGCAGCTTGGTCAGGGCTCAAGAGACCCAGTACTTC.

The gene calls are TRBV14 and TRBJ2-1; maybe TRBD1 (5 bases). This CDR3 is 16 amino acids long. V was shortened by 0 bases and J by 2 bases, with 11 bases between the two germline ends. The germline V gene has CDR1 SGHDN and CDR2 FVKESK. CDR3 loop: CASSQDLTGPYNEQFF. The CDR3 bases are TGTGCCAGCAGCCAAGATCTCACAGGCCCCTACAATGAGCAGTTCTTC. The variable domain in full, with the rest retrieved from reference TRBV14 and TRBJ2-1, is EAGVTQFPSHSVIEKGQTVTLRCDPISGHDNLYWYRRVMGKEIKFLLHFVKESKQDESGMPNNRFLAERTGGTYSTLKVQPAELEDSGVYFCASSQDLTGPYNEQFFGPGTRLTVL.

The J gene is TRBJ2-1, the V gene TRBV11-2; 14 nucleotides agree with TRBD2. Germline V gene lookup returns CDR1 SGHAT and CDR2 FQNNGV. The ends lost 4 bases at V and 0 bases at J; junction bases unmatched: 5. The CDR3 covers 18 residues. This CDR3 is CASSSGLAGAFSYNEQFF. In DNA form, the CDR3 reads TGTGCCAGCAGCTCGGGACTAGCGGGAGCTTTCTCCTACAATGAGCAGTTCTTC.

The rearrangement joins TRBV5-8 to TRBJ2-7; 8 bases fit TRBD1. This CDR3 spans 14 amino acids. V dropped 0 bases and J dropped 5; count of bases not matched to a gene: 4. The germline gives CDR1 SGHTS, CDR2 YDEGEE. CDR3 sequence reads: CASSLVTGVDEQYF. The CDR3 DNA reads as TGTGCCAGCAGCTTGGTGACAGGGGTTGACGAGCAGTACTTC.

The rearrangement uses TRBV2 and TRBJ2-1, with 9 bases lining up with TRBD2. CDR3 length: 15 amino acids. The germline gives CDR1 SNHLY, CDR2 FYNNEI. V gave up 6 bases and J gave up 7 bases; unmatched junction bases: 10. The CDR3 nucleotides read TGTGCCAGCAGCGGGACTAGCAGGGTGGGTAATGAGCAGTTCTTC. This translates into CASSGTSRVGNEQFF.

V gene TRBV29-1 combines with J gene TRBJ1-2; no firm D call. With 4 bases removed from V and 0 bases from J, the gap between germline ends came to 9 bases. This CDR3 spans 13 amino acids. CDR1 SQVTM and CDR2 ANQGSEA come from the germline V gene. The CDR3 coding sequence is TGCAGCGTTGGAAAAGCCTCTAACTATGGCTACACCTTC. It codes for CSVGKASNYGYTF.

The rearrangement joins TRBV27 to TRBJ2-2; tentative D call: TRBD2 (5 bases). CDR3 size: 15 residues. The ends were cut back, 10 bases at V and 1 base at J, with 16 bases in the middle. In germline, CDR1 is MNHEY, CDR2 SMNVEV (reference sequence). CDR3 sequence (DNA): TGTGCCACCACCCCCACTAGTTGGAACACCGGGGAGCTGTTTTTT. It yields the protein CATTPTSWNTGELFF.

In this sample, this clone turned up a few times. V gene TRBV29-1 combines with J gene TRBJ1-4, with 9 bases identical to TRBD1. The CDR3 is 13 amino acids. The germline V gene encodes CDR1 SQVTM and CDR2 ANQGSEA. V lost 4 bases to trimming and J lost 8 bases; unmatched junction nucleotides: 5. CDR3 residues: CSVVQGAQEKLFF. The CDR3 nucleotides read TGCAGCGTTGTACAGGGGGCGCAGGAAAAACTGTTTTTT.

J is TRBJ2-6 and V is TRBV5-1; D perhaps matches TRBD1 (6 bases). V lost 2 bases, J lost 0 bases, and 9 bases lay in between. Germline V gene data show CDR1 as SGHRS and CDR2 as YFSETQ. The CDR3 runs 16 residues. CDR3 region: CASSFGQSSGANVLTF. The DNA of the CDR3 is TGCGCCAGCAGCTTCGGACAGTCCTCTGGGGCCAACGTCCTGACTTTC.

A single count supports this clone. The V gene is TRBV5-1, the J gene TRBJ2-7, with TRBD2 matching over 7 bases. Trimming at V came to 4 bases and at J to 5 bases, leaving 9 bases not matched to a gene. Germline CDR1 and CDR2: SGHRS and YFSETQ. The CDR3 is 14 residues long. CDR3 loop: CASSGGVDRHEQYF. Here the CDR3 DNA reads TGCGCCAGCAGCGGGGGGGTAGACCGCCACGAGCAGTACTTC. Full variable domain (remainder filled in from reference TRBV5-1 and TRBJ2-7): KAGVTQTPRYLIKTRGQQVTLSCSPISGHRSVSWYQQTPGQGLQFLFEYFSETQRNKGNFPGRFSGRQFSNSRSEMNVSTLELGDSALYLCASSGGVDRHEQYFGPGTRLTVT.

V gene TRBV19 combines with J gene TRBJ2-1, with D uncertain. The length of the CDR3 is 15 residues. V lost 6 bases and J 0 bases, leaving 12 bases between the germline ends. The V gene's germline CDR1 is LNHDA and CDR2 SQIVND (reference sequence). CDR3 sequence: CASRSLYFSYNEQFF. CDR3 DNA: TGTGCCAGTAGGAGCTTATATTTCTCCTACAATGAGCAGTTCTTC. The full variable domain, its missing parts supplied by reference TRBV19 and TRBJ2-1, is DGGITQSPKYLFRKEGQNVTLSCEQNLNHDAMYWYRQDPGQGLRLIYYSQIVNDFQKGDIAEGYSVSREKKESFPLTVTSAQKNPTAFYLCASRSLYFSYNEQFFGPGTRLTVL.

The rearrangement joins TRBV5-5 to TRBJ2-1; D perhaps matches TRBD2 (6 bases). V lost 0 bases, J lost 12 bases, and 31 bases lay in between. The CDR3 length is 19 residues. The germline V gene has CDR1 SGHKS and CDR2 YYEKEE (reference sequence). CDR3: CASSLASGMGAGLLSGQFF. The CDR3 nucleotides are TGTGCCAGCAGCTTGGCATCAGGGATGGGTGCAGGACTACTCTCGGGGCAGTTCTTC.